The clone carrying this T cell receptor (beta chain) has just a few counts. The antigen remains undetermined. This sample is part of a study of beta chain features in type 1 diabetes. Across the whole study: The patients were much like the healthy donors in age, gender and cell yields. Overall study results and limits: TCRB CDR3s were moderately but significantly shorter in Type 1 diabetes patients in all four CD4+ subsets.

This CDR3 has 15 residues. Per germline, CDR1 MDHEN and CDR2 SYDVKM. V lost 6 bases, J lost 8 bases, and 7 bases stayed unmatched. The investigators reverse transcribed all of the isolated RNA, so they sequenced expressed TCRB transcripts. Regulatory, naive and central memory T cell samples averaged about 3.5 million reads. Profiling relied on immunoSEQ multiplex PCR, and the TCRdb table lists in-frame clones only, not all of them. This table has around 650,000 clones, 12% appearing once. What was sequenced was naive CD4+ T cells from blood. This sequence joins TRBV28 and TRBJ1-4, with 12 bases lining up with TRBD1. The receptor's source is a man aged 25 to 45 with type 1 diabetes. Written as DNA, the CDR3 is TGTGCCAGCAGCAGCTCCGGGACAGGGGGCGAAAAACTGTTTTTT. It translates to CASSSSGTGGEKLFF.